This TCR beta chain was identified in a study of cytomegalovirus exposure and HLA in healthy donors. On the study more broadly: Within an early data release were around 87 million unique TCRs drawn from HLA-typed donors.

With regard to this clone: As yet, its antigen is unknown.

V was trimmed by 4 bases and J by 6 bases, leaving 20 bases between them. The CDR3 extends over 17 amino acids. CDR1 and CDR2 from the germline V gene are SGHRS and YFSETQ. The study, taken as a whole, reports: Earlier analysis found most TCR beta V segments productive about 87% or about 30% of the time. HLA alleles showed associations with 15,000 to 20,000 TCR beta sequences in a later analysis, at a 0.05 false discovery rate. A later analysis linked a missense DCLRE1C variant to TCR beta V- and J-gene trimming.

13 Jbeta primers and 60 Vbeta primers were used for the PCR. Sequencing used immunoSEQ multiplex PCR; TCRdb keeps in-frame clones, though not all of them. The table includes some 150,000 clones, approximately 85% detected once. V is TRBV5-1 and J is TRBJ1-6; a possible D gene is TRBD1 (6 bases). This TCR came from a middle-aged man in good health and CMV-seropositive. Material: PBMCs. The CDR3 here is CASSLQGRSFANSPLHF. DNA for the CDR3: TGCGCCAGCAGCCTACAGGGAAGGAGTTTTGCTAATTCACCCCTCCACTTT.